The sequence of this T cell receptor (beta chain) was determined in a study of cytomegalovirus exposure and HLA in healthy donors. The PCR made use of 60 Vbeta and 13 Jbeta primers. Using immunoSEQ multiplex PCR, the repertoire was profiled, and TCRdb retains in-frame clones only, with some absent. The repertoire holds roughly 120,000 clones, with approximately 80% as singletons. Note on this clone: Its antigen remains unknown.

Broader study findings: Reports indicated that the classifier achieved high specificity and sensitivity in diagnosing cytomegalovirus status. A later analysis reportedly found that, within productive TCRs, an Asian-associated ancestry cluster had fewer N-insertions than the mean observed across the 666 donors. Analysis was carried out at a later point, and it linked a missense DCLRE1C variant to TCR beta V- and J-gene trimming. The likely explanation for a cluster of highly shared sequence variants was sequencing artifact.

With 0 bases removed from V and 5 bases from J, the gap between germline ends came to 16 bases. The CDR3 covers 16 residues. The germline gives CDR1 SEHNR, CDR2 FQNEAQ (reference sequence). The TCR comes from a woman aged 18-29 years in good health and CMV-seropositive. Sequenced sample: PBMCs. The chain couples TRBV7-9 to TRBJ1-2; possibly TRBD1 for D (5 bases). CDR3 bases: TGTGCCAGCAGCTTAGCGGGAGCCGGGGGAAATTATGGCTACACCTTC. Protein product: CASSLAGAGGNYGYTF.